Each of the 12 T cell receptor beta chains below was sequenced from the same sample in a study of spatial heterogeneity in lung cancer (dated by TCRdb to the late 2010s). The intended sense of this specimen's time point label: sample taken at primary tumor resection. For TCR sequencing, whole RNA was extracted from tumor and nontumor lung tissue, or from cryopreserved PBMC samples, and no cell sorting was done. Library method: 5' RACE. TCRdb names NextSeq 500 as the instrument used. Starting from the raw public reads, TCRdb applied fastp trimming at Q25, assembled clones with MiXCR and retained in-frame beta chains. Each entry is one CDR3 protein sequence, shown with its most common DNA and genes. The sample contains roughly 28,000 distinct CDR3 sequences, 8.4% of them found a single time. The biggest ten clones account for 35% to 40% of the sample. The sequencing here drew on PBMCs, taken at surgery. Receptor source: a female donor with early-stage non-small cell lung cancer.

This chain connects TRBV30 to TRBJ2-7, with 10 bases identical to TRBD1. V trimming: 2 bases; J trimming: 5 bases; junction bases outside the gene matches: 6. The CDR3 runs to 14 residues. From germline, CDR1 is GTSNPN and CDR2 SVGIG (reference sequence). CDR3 DNA sequence: TGTGCCTGGAGTCCCGGGACAGGGGCTAACGAGCAGTACTTC. It translates to CAWSPGTGANEQYF.

This clonotype showed up many times. The chain carries TRBV6-5 and TRBJ1-1, with a weak D call TRBD1 (5 bases). The CDR3 is 13 residues long. Germline V gene sequence: CDR1 MNHEY, CDR2 SVGAGI. V was pared by 6 bases and J by 1 base, with 9 bases between. The CDR3 spells CASRIDRNTEAFF. The DNA for the CDR3 is TGTGCCAGCAGGATTGACAGGAACACTGAAGCTTTCTTT.

In this sample, this clonotype turned up many times. The chain is built from TRBV2 and TRBJ2-6; D gene ambiguous. CDR1 and CDR2 from the germline V gene are SNHLY and FYNNEI. Deletions cut 7 bases from V and 0 bases from J, with 4 bases between. CDR3 length equals 13 residues. The CDR3 nucleotides are TGTGCCAGCACAGTCTCTGGGGCCAACGTCCTGACTTTC. This translates into CASTVSGANVLTF.

This clonotype has a count of ten or more. V is TRBV19 and J is TRBJ2-3; perhaps D is TRBD1 or TRBD2 (5 bases each). CDR1 and CDR2 (germline): LNHDA, SQIVND (reference sequence). The CDR3 runs to 15 residues. Trimming pared 7 bases from V and 6 bases from J, leaving 20 bases between. The CDR3 bases are TGTGCCAGTACCCCTGGGACCGCCGGGCGGGATACGCAGTATTTT. This translates into CASTPGTAGRDTQYF.

This clonotype was seen repeatedly, ten times or more. This chain connects TRBV11-2 to TRBJ2-5, with D maybe TRBD1 (7 bases). Germline CDR1 SGHAT, CDR2 FQNNGV. The CDR3 runs to 18 residues. V dropped 5 bases and J dropped 1 base, with 23 bases sitting between them. The CDR3 region has the DNA TGTGCCAGCAGCCCAAAACCCGGGGGACAGAAGGTCCAAGAGACCCAGTACTTC. It specifies CASSPKPGGQKVQETQYF.

The table lists this clonotype with many counts. This chain joins TRBV28 and TRBJ1-6; D possibly corresponds to TRBD1 (5 bases). Trimming shortened V by 6 bases and J by 5 bases, and 17 bases separated the two germline ends. CDR3 length equals 16 residues. Per germline, CDR1 MDHEN and CDR2 SYDVKM. The CDR3 here is CASRGPGKGHNSPLHF. As DNA, the CDR3 is TGTGCCAGCAGGGGGCCAGGGAAGGGCCATAATTCACCCCTCCACTTT.

This clonotype appeared a few times. The chain has TRBV29-1 and TRBJ1-1; 7 positions agree with TRBD1. The CDR3 consists of 11 residues. Germline assignment: CDR1 SQVTM and CDR2 ANQGSEA. V was clipped by 6 bases and J by 5 bases; unmatched bases: 3. CDR3 amino acids: CSVDRDTEAFF. CDR3 bases: TGCAGCGTCGACAGGGATACTGAAGCTTTCTTT.

This clonotype occurred many times. This chain links TRBV5-1 with TRBJ2-7; 10 nucleotides agree with TRBD2. The CDR3 has 14 residues. With V trimmed by 6 bases and J by 5 bases, 8 bases remained unmatched. CDR1 is SGHRS, CDR2 YFSETQ, per germline. This CDR3 is CASNRAGGYDEQYF. The CDR3 nucleotides are TGCGCCAGCAACCGAGCGGGAGGGTATGACGAGCAGTACTTC.

This clonotype was seen ten or more times. The V and J genes are TRBV23-1 and TRBJ1-5; D uncertain. TRBV23-1 is an ORF for which the function is uncertain. V was cut by 0 bases and J by 7 bases, with 4 bases left in between. The CDR3 sequence is 12 residues long. CDR3 nucleotides: TGCGCCAGCAGTCAATCGGGACAGCCCCAGCATTTT. Encoded protein: CASSQSGQPQHF.

In its sample, this clonotype was seen many times. The genes are TRBV30 and TRBJ1-1; D is unclear. The length of the CDR3 is 12 residues. The germline V and J ends were trimmed by 0 bases and 4 bases, with 6 bases remaining between them. Looked up from germline, CDR1 is GTSNPN and CDR2 is SVGIG (reference sequence). The CDR3 protein is CAWSVSVTEAFF. The DNA for the CDR3 is TGTGCCTGGAGTGTCTCGGTCACTGAAGCTTTCTTT.

This clonotype was counted a few times. The chain uses TRBV7-2 and TRBJ1-1, with D maybe TRBD1 (5 bases). The CDR3 totals 14 residues. The germline V and J ends were trimmed by 1 base and 5 bases, with 11 bases remaining between them. Germline loops: CDR1 SGHTA, CDR2 FQGNSA. CDR3 region: CASSLGAGSTEAFF. CDR3 nucleotide sequence: TGTGCCAGCAGCTTAGGGGCAGGGTCAACTGAAGCTTTCTTT.

In its sample, this clonotype was seen many times. The rearrangement uses TRBV6-1 and TRBJ1-1; no clear D gene. Trimming took off 2 bases at V and 5 bases at J, with 9 bases between the two ends. This CDR3 has 13 amino acids. CDR1 MNHNS and CDR2 SASEGT come from the germline V gene. The CDR3 nucleotides are TGTGCCAGCAGTGAACTGGGTAGGACTGAAGCTTTCTTT. Protein product: CASSELGRTEAFF.